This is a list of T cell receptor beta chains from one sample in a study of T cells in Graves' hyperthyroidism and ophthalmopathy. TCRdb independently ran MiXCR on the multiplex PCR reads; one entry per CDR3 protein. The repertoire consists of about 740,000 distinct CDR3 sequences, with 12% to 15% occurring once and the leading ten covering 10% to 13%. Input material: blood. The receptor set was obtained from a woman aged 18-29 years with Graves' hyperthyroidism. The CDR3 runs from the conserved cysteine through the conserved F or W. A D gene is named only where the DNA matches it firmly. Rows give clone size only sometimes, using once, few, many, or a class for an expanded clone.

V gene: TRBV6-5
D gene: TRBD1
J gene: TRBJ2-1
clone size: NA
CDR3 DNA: TGTGCCAGCAGTTACTCGTCCGAGGGACAGGAGCAGTTCTTC
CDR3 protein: CASSYSSEGQEQFF

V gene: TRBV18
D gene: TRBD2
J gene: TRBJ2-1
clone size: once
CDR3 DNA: TGTGCCAGCTCACCCCTAGGACTAGCGGCCTACAATGAGCAGTTCTTC
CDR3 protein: CASSPLGLAAYNEQFF

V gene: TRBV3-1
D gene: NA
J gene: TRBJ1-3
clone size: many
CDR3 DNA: TGTGCCAGCAGCCGCCGCGGGGCAACGAACACCATATATTTT
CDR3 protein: CASSRRGATNTIYF

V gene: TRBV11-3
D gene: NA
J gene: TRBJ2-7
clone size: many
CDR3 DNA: TGTGCCAGCAGCTTAGACTTTGACTTACACTCCTACGAGCAGTACTTC
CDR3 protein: CASSLDFDLHSYEQYF

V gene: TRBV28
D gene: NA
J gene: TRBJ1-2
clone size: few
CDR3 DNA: TGTGCCAGCAAGAGGGAAATCGGCTACACCTTC
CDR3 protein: CASKREIGYTF

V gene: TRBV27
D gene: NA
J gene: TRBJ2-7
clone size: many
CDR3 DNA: TGTGCCAGCAGTTTACCGGGACTGGGCTACGAGCAGTACTTC
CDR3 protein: CASSLPGLGYEQYF

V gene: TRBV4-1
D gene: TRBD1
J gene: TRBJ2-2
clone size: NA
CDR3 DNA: TGCGCCAGCAGCCGGGACAGGGCGAACACCGGGGAGCTGTTTTTT
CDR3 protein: CASSRDRANTGELFF

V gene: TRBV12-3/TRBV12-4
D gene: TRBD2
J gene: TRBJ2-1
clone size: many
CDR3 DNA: TGTGCCAGCAGTTTATTTGGGACTAGCGGGAGACCGGGGCAGTTCTTC
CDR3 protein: CASSLFGTSGRPGQFF

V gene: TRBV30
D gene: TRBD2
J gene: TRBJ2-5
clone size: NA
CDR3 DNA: TGTGCCTGGATCCAAGAGACTAGCGGGAACGAGACCCAGTACTTC
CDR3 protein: CAWIQETSGNETQYF

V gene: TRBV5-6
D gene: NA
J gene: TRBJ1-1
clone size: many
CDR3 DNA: TGTGCCAGCAGCTCTTTTCACACTGAAGCTTTCTTT
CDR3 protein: CASSSFHTEAFF

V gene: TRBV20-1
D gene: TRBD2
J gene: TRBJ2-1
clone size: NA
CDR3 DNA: TGCAGTGCTAGGGGCAGCGGGAGGTACAATGAGCAGTTCTTC
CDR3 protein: CSARGSGRYNEQFF

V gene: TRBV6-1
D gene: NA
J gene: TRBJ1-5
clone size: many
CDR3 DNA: TGTGCCAGCAGTGATTGGGGCGGCGGGGGCAATCAGCCCCAGCATTTT
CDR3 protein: CASSDWGGGGNQPQHF

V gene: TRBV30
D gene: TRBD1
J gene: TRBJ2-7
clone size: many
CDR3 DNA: TGTGCCTTTTCCCGGGACAGGTTTCGCGAGCAGTACTTC
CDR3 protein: CAFSRDRFREQYF

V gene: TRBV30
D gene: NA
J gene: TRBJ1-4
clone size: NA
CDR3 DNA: TGTGCCTGGACGGTGGGGGATGAAGAACTGTTTTTT
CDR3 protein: CAWTVGDEELFF

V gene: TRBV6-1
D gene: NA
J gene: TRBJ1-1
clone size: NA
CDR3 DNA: TGTGCCAGCAGCCCTGACAGGAACGCTGAAGCTTTCTTT
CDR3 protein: CASSPDRNAEAFF

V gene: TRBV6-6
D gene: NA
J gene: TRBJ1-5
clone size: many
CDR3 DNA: TGTGCCAGCAGTTACTCGAGCAAACCCAATCAGCCCCAGCATTTT
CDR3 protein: CASSYSSKPNQPQHF

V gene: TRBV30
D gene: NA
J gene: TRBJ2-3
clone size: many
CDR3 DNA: TGTGCCTGGAACCCAGGCCATGGGGGGCAGTATTTT
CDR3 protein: CAWNPGHGGQYF

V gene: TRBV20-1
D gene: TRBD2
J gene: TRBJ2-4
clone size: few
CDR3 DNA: TGCAGTGCTAGAGGGCGGGAGTTGGGGGGGAACATTCAGTACTTC
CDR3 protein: CSARGRELGGNIQYF

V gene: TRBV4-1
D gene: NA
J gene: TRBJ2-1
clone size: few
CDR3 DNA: TGCGCCAGCAGCCAAGGCGACTTAGGCGGCAGAGAGCAGTTCTTC
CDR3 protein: CASSQGDLGGREQFF

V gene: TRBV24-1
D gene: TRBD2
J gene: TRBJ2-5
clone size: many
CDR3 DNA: TGTGCCACCAGTGACCCCATAGGACTAGATCAAGAGACCCAGTACTTC
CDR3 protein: CATSDPIGLDQETQYF

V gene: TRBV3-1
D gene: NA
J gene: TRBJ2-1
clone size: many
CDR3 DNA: TGTGCCAGCAGCCATCCGACTAGTCCTGAGCAGTTCTTC
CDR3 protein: CASSHPTSPEQFF

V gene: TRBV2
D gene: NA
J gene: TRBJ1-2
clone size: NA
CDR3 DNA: TGTACCAGAGGACCGCGCCTATTAAACTATGGCTACACCTTC
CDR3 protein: CTRGPRLLNYGYTF

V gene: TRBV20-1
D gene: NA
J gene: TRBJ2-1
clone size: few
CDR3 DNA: TGCAGTGCTAGACCCTATAACCCCTACAATGAGCAGTTCTTC
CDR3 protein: CSARPYNPYNEQFF

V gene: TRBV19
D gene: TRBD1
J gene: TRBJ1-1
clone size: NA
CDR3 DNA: TGTGCCAGTAGTGGCTGGGACAGGCGGTATCGAGGGAACACTGAAGCTTTCTTT
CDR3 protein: CASSGWDRRYRGNTEAFF

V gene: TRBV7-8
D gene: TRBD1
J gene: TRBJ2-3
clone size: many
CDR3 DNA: TGTGCCAGCAGTACCGGGACAGGGGGGTGGATCTTAGATACGCAGTATTTT
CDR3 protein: CASSTGTGGWILDTQYF